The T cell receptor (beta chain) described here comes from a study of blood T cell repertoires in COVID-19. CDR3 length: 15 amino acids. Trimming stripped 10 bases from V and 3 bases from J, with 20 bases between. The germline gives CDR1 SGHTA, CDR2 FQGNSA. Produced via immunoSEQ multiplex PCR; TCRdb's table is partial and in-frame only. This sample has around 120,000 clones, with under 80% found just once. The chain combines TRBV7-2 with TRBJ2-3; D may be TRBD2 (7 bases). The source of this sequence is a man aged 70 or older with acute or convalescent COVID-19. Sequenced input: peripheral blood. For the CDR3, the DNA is TGTGCCACCTCTAGGGGGGGGGCCAGTACAGATACGCAGTATTTT. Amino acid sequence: CATSRGGASTDTQYF.